The 24 T cell receptor beta chains presented below share a single source sample, sequenced in a study of blood T cell repertoires in COVID-19. TCRdb's copy holds only in-frame clones and misses some; the assay was immunoSEQ multiplex PCR. This table has roughly 15,000 clones, approximately 88% appearing once. Source material: peripheral blood. These receptors were taken from a woman older than 75 with COVID-19, enrolled during active disease.

This chain joins TRBV5-1 and TRBJ1-1; TRBD1 might be the D (5 bases). The CDR3 totals 16 residues. Trimming pared 4 bases from V and 0 bases from J, leaving 16 bases between. Germline V gives CDR1 SGHRS, CDR2 YFSETQ. Here the CDR3 reads CASSLIRAGLNTEAFF. The CDR3 DNA is TGCGCCAGCAGCCTTATCAGGGCAGGGCTGAACACTGAAGCTTTCTTT.

This clone came up once. The chain links TRBV9 to TRBJ1-4; D perhaps matches TRBD1 (6 bases). V lost 4 bases and J 8 bases, leaving 12 bases between the germline ends. The CDR3 consists of 13 residues. Germline CDR1 is SGDLS and CDR2 is YYNGEE. CDR3 sequence: CASSTGSGEKLFF. CDR3 bases: TGTGCCAGCAGCACAGGGTCTGGGGAAAAACTGTTTTTT.

The gene calls are TRBV5-5 and TRBJ2-7; D is unresolved. The CDR3 is 13 residues long. The V and J ends lost 4 bases and 4 bases respectively, with 12 bases between them. Germline V gene sequence: CDR1 SGHKS, CDR2 YYEKEE (reference sequence). The CDR3 sequence is CASSLVAQYEQYF. The CDR3 DNA is TGTGCCAGCAGCCTAGTGGCTCAGTACGAGCAGTACTTC. The full variable domain, in which reference TRBV5-5 and TRBJ2-7 provide the parts outside the CDR3, is DAGVTQSPTHLIKTRGQQVTLRCSPISGHKSVSWYQQVLGQGPQFIFQYYEKEERGRGNFPDRFSARQFPNYSSELNVNALLLGDSALYLCASSLVAQYEQYFGPGTRLTVT.

The chain joins TRBV6-1 to TRBJ2-3, with 7 positions matching TRBD2. The CDR3 sequence is 14 residues long. V shed 5 bases and J 5 bases; nucleotides not matched to a gene: 7. Per germline, CDR1 MNHNS and CDR2 SASEGT. This CDR3 is CASSWGGAGDTQYF. CDR3 nucleotide sequence: TGTGCCAGCAGTTGGGGGGGAGCGGGAGATACGCAGTATTTT.

The V call is TRBV6-6, the J call TRBJ2-2; TRBD1 agrees at 7 bases. This CDR3 comprises 15 residues. Germline V gives CDR1 MNHNY, CDR2 SVGAGI (reference sequence). The V and J ends lost 4 bases and 1 base, in that order; junction bases with no gene match: 3. CDR3 nucleotides: TGTGCCAGCAGTTTCGGGACAGTGAACACCGGGGAGCTGTTTTTT. This gives the protein CASSFGTVNTGELFF.

This chain uses TRBV4-2 with TRBJ2-1; 8 bases are a match to TRBD2. The CDR3 extends over 14 amino acids. J was trimmed by 4 bases and V by 3 bases; bases with no gene match: 2. Germline loops: CDR1 LGHNA, CDR2 YNFKEQ. CDR3: CASSQAGGYNEQFF. The DNA of the CDR3 is TGTGCCAGCAGCCAGGCGGGGGGATACAATGAGCAGTTCTTC.

This clone is a singleton in its sample. This chain uses TRBV2 with TRBJ1-6, with 8 bases aligning to TRBD1. CDR1 is SNHLY, CDR2 FYNNEI, per germline. V was pared by 7 bases and J by 2 bases, with 4 bases of the junction left unmatched. The CDR3 has 15 amino acids. CDR3 nucleotides: TGTGCCAGCATGGCAGGGGGCGCCTATAATTCACCCCTCCACTTT. Translated: CASMAGGAYNSPLHF.

The rearrangement links TRBV5-4 to TRBJ2-3; D is uncertain. The CDR3 runs 16 residues. Germline V gene lookup returns CDR1 SGHNT and CDR2 YYREEE (reference sequence). V was clipped by 4 bases and J by 4 bases, with 19 bases between them. The CDR3: CASSPNSPLGADTQYF. CDR3 bases: TGTGCCAGCAGCCCGAATAGCCCCCTAGGCGCAGATACGCAGTATTTT.

The V call is TRBV7-2, the J call TRBJ2-7; the match to TRBD1 covers 7 bases. Germline values: CDR1 SGHTA, CDR2 FQGNSA. J gave up 2 bases and V 5 bases, and 6 bases lay outside the gene matches. The CDR3 sequence is 14 residues long. The CDR3 here is CASSPRQGTYEQYF. The CDR3 nucleotides read TGTGCCAGCAGCCCTAGACAGGGAACCTACGAGCAGTACTTC.

The chain carries TRBV19 and TRBJ2-2; 7 nucleotides agree with TRBD1. In germline, CDR1 is LNHDA, CDR2 SQIVND (reference sequence). V dropped 9 bases and J dropped 5; count of bases not matched to a gene: 12. The CDR3 is 15 amino acids. In DNA form, the CDR3 reads TGTGCCAGCGAAACAGGGGCCCTTGGAACCGGGGAGCTGTTTTTT. Translation gives CASETGALGTGELFF. The full variable domain, with the rest looked up from reference TRBV19 and TRBJ2-2, is DGGITQSPKYLFRKEGQNVTLSCEQNLNHDAMYWYRQDPGQGLRLIYYSQIVNDFQKGDIAEGYSVSREKKESFPLTVTSAQKNPTAFYLCASETGALGTGELFFGEGSRLTVL.

This clone was detected only once. The chain is built from TRBV6-5 and TRBJ2-3; D uncertain. Germline loops: CDR1 MNHEY, CDR2 SVGAGI. V lost 0 bases to trimming and J lost 3 bases, with 10 bases between them. The CDR3 length is 15 residues. CDR3: CASSYSLVRTDTQYF. DNA of the CDR3: TGTGCCAGCAGTTACTCGCTGGTGAGGACAGATACGCAGTATTTT.

The CDR3 protein is CASSLSTTGEQYF. In nucleotides, the CDR3 is TGTGCCAGCAGCTTAAGTACCACAGGCGAGCAGTACTTC. The chain uses TRBV11-3 and TRBJ2-7, with D tentatively TRBD1 (5 bases). The CDR3 has 13 residues. Trimming stripped 2 bases from V and 6 bases from J, with 11 bases between. CDR1 and CDR2 from the germline V gene are SGHNT and YENEEA.

The chain is built from TRBV18 and TRBJ1-4; 10 nucleotides agree with TRBD1. The germline gives CDR1 KGHSH, CDR2 LQKENI. With 6 bases clipped from V and 6 bases from J, the junction kept 4 bases outside the gene matches. The CDR3 is 14 residues long. The CDR3 DNA sequence: TGTGCCAGCTCTCCCGGGACAGGGGATGAAAAACTGTTTTTT. This gives the protein CASSPGTGDEKLFF.

The genes are TRBV4-2 and TRBJ2-1, with 9 bases aligning to TRBD2. Germline CDR1 LGHNA, CDR2 YNFKEQ. The CDR3 is 15 amino acids. V shed 0 bases, J shed 4 bases, and the junction held 1 base outside the gene matches. CDR3 bases: TGTGCCAGCAGCCAAGATCTAGCGGGGTACAATGAGCAGTTCTTC. Its protein is CASSQDLAGYNEQFF.

V is TRBV7-2 and J is TRBJ1-1; TRBD1 agrees at 7 bases. V was clipped by 4 bases and J by 7 bases; unmatched bases: 6. CDR1 is SGHTA and CDR2 is FQGNSA in the germline V gene. The CDR3 extends over 13 amino acids. Here the CDR3 reads CASSSTGTDEAFF. The CDR3, as DNA: TGTGCCAGCAGCTCAACCGGGACAGATGAAGCTTTCTTT.

The V and J genes are TRBV10-3 and TRBJ2-3; D is undetermined. This CDR3 spans 11 amino acids. Germline V gene data show CDR1 as ENHRY and CDR2 as SYGVKD. V lost 10 bases and J lost 3, with 8 bases in between. CDR3 sequence: CATLSTDTQYF. The CDR3 DNA sequence: TGTGCCACCCTTTCGACAGATACGCAGTATTTT.

The chain uses TRBV9 and TRBJ1-2; TRBD1 is a possible D gene (6 bases). Between the trimmed V and J ends, which lost 0 bases and 2 bases, there was a span of 14 bases. The V gene's germline CDR1 is SGDLS and CDR2 YYNGEE. This CDR3 comprises 16 residues. The CDR3 loop is CASSVEPFGQNYGYTF. Written as DNA, the CDR3 is TGTGCCAGCAGCGTAGAGCCCTTTGGACAGAACTATGGCTACACCTTC. Filled out from reference TRBV9 and TRBJ1-2, the complete variable domain reads DSGVTQTPKHLITATGQRVTLRCSPRSGDLSVYWYQQSLDQGLQFLIQYYNGEERAKGNILERFSAQQFPDLHSELNLSSLELGDSALYFCASSVEPFGQNYGYTFGSGTRLTVV.

The chain combines TRBV6-5 with TRBJ2-5; 8 positions match TRBD1. V gave up 5 bases and J gave up 7 bases; unmatched junction bases: 3. The length of the CDR3 is 12 residues. Per germline, CDR1 MNHEY and CDR2 SVGAGI. The CDR3 region is CASSRDRGTQYF. In DNA form, the CDR3 reads TGTGCCAGCAGTCGCGACAGGGGGACCCAGTACTTC.

This chain uses TRBV28 with TRBJ1-5; D remains ambiguous. The germline V gene has CDR1 MDHEN and CDR2 SYDVKM. The V end was cut by 8 bases, the J end by 5 bases, with 16 bases between. This CDR3 comprises 14 residues. The CDR3 DNA reads TGTGCCAGCCGGGGTGCGGGGAAACATCAGCCCCAGCATTTT. Translated, it gives CASRGAGKHQPQHF.

The chain joins TRBV2 to TRBJ2-3, with 10 bases fitting TRBD1. Germline lookup yields CDR1 SNHLY and CDR2 FYNNEI. CDR3 size: 15 residues. V trimming: 5 bases; J trimming: 1 base; junction bases outside the gene matches: 3. In nucleotides, the CDR3 is TGTGCCAGCAGTATGACAGGGGGCGGCACAGATACGCAGTATTTT. Its translation is CASSMTGGGTDTQYF.

The CDR3 DNA is TGTGCCACCAGTGATGGAGACAGGGACAGTCAGCCCCAGCATTTT. Its translation is CATSDGDRDSQPQHF. The rearrangement uses TRBV24-1 and TRBJ1-5, with 7 bases fitting TRBD1. This CDR3 comprises 15 residues. The V gene's germline CDR1 is KGHDR and CDR2 SFDVKD. With 3 bases clipped from V and 6 bases from J, the junction kept 7 bases outside the gene matches.

The chain has TRBV7-3 and TRBJ2-3; D perhaps matches TRBD1 (5 bases). Trimming removed 4 bases from V and 1 base from J, with 12 bases in between. Germline V gene data show CDR1 as SGHTA and CDR2 as FQGTGA. The CDR3 consists of 15 residues. For the CDR3, the DNA is TGTGCCAGCAGCTCTAGGGGTTTTGGCACAGATACGCAGTATTTT. Translated, it gives CASSSRGFGTDTQYF.

V is TRBV25-1 and J is TRBJ2-7; D is ambiguous. Deletions cut 5 bases from V and 3 bases from J, with 5 bases between. Germline V gene data show CDR1 as MGHDK and CDR2 as SYGVNS. The CDR3 is 11 amino acids. The CDR3 loop reads CASSRYYEQYF. The CDR3 DNA sequence: TGTGCCAGCAGTCGGTACTACGAGCAGTACTTC.

The rearrangement uses TRBV11-2 and TRBJ1-2; D call uncertain. This CDR3 contains 14 residues. The V end was cut by 1 base, the J end by 0 bases, with 6 bases between. Germline V gene lookup returns CDR1 SGHAT and CDR2 FQNNGV. In DNA, the CDR3 is TGTGCCAGCAGCTTAGGCGTAGCTAACTATGGCTACACCTTC. This codes for CASSLGVANYGYTF.